The source of this T cell receptor beta chain is a study of T cell changes during pregnancy in multiple sclerosis. Deletions cut 4 bases from V and 2 bases from J, with 18 bases between. Germline CDR1 and CDR2: LNHDA and SQIVND (reference sequence). This CDR3 contains 16 residues. Clones were sequenced by immunoSEQ multiplex PCR, and TCRdb holds only the in-frame ones, with some missing. The sample holds about 96,000 clones, 85% to 95% seen once. Specimen: peripheral blood, collected in the first trimester of pregnancy. V is TRBV19 and J is TRBJ2-7; a possible D gene is TRBD2 (5 bases). The receptor comes from a female donor with multiple sclerosis, enrolled in a pregnancy study. The CDR3 bases are TGTGCCAGTAGTACCCCCGGACTTCGACGTCCCTACGAGCAGTACTTC. This sequence encodes CASSTPGLRRPYEQYF. The full variable domain, with the rest looked up from reference TRBV19 and TRBJ2-7, is DGGITQSPKYLFRKEGQNVTLSCEQNLNHDAMYWYRQDPGQGLRLIYYSQIVNDFQKGDIAEGYSVSREKKESFPLTVTSAQKNPTAFYLCASSTPGLRRPYEQYFGPGTRLTVT.